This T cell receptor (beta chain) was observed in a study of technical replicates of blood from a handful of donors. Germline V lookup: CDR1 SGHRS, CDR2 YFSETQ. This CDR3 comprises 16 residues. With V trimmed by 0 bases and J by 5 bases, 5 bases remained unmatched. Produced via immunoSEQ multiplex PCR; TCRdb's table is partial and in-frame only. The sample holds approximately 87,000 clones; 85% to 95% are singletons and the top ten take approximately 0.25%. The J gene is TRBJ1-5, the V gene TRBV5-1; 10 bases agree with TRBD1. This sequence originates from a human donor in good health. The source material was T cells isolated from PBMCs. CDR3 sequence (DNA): TGCGCCAGCAGCTTGGCGGGACAGGGGCCGGATCAGCCCCAGCATTTT. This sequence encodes CASSLAGQGPDQPQHF.